This section outlines one T cell receptor beta chain sequence together with its context. Its specificity is not known. This entry is derived from a study of graft-versus-host responses after intestinal transplantation. CDR1 MNHNS and CDR2 SASEGT come from the germline V gene. This CDR3 is 15 amino acids long. Trimming at V came to 1 base and at J to 6 bases, leaving 8 bases not matched to a gene. Assay used: immunoSEQ multiplex PCR; TCRdb lists only in-frame clones, some missing. The profile shows about 110,000 clones, 80% to 95% of them singletons. Sequencing used unstimulated CD8+ T cells sorted from spleen or lymph node cells, obtained before intestinal transplant. The receptor was derived from a human donor who received an intestinal transplant. This chain connects TRBV6-1 to TRBJ2-7; 8 positions match TRBD1. CDR3 nucleotide sequence: TGTGCCAGCAGTGAAGGGACAGGGAGGAGGCGCGAGCAGTACTTC. Encoded protein: CASSEGTGRRREQYF.